This TCR beta chain was sequenced during a study of T cell repertoires in cytomegalovirus infection. Notes on the study in general: HLA-C-restricted CMV clonotypes gave the most frequent clonotype in two of eight donors.

This clonotype was detected a few times. The antigen is not known. TCRdb independently ran MiXCR on the reads; one entry per CDR3 protein. The sample has nearly 700,000 distinct CDR3 sequences, roughly a third seen once; the top ten hold about 18%. With 8 bases removed from V and 0 bases from J, the gap between germline ends came to 13 bases. Germline CDR1 MNHEY, CDR2 SVGEGT. This CDR3 is built from 15 residues. This receptor was identified in a human donor in good health (CMV status not recorded). Some clones in this sample may be carry-over from other donors' samples. The sequenced sample was cultured PBMCs, obtained from culture after CMV antigen stimulation. The genes are TRBV6-2 or TRBV6-3 and TRBJ2-2; weak D call: TRBD1 (6 bases). In DNA, the CDR3 is TGTGCCAGCGACACAGGGTTCGCGAACACCGGGGAGCTGTTTTTT. Translation gives CASDTGFANTGELFF.